This T cell receptor beta chain stems from a study of beta chain features in type 1 diabetes. Study results and limitations: VDJ junctions sequenced from type 1 diabetes patients showed fewer insertions and more deletions. With patients and controls alike, PCR might favor shorter templates to an equal degree. A closer apparent resemblance between naive, central memory and Treg TCRB repertoires was seen in patients than in healthy donors. For TCRB rearrangement, an influence of HLA type remained unresolved here.

The sample holds many counts of this clone. Its antigen is still unknown. V dropped 4 bases and J dropped 2 bases, with 12 bases sitting between them. Germline V lookup: CDR1 SEHNR, CDR2 FQNEAQ (reference sequence). This CDR3 is 15 amino acids long. The whole isolated RNA underwent reverse transcription, so sequencing captured expressed TCRB transcripts. Profiling relied on immunoSEQ multiplex PCR, and the TCRdb table lists in-frame clones only, not all of them. The data show under 450,000 clones, with about 14% seen just once and approximately 0.035% held by the top ten. The chain employs TRBV7-9 and TRBJ2-4, with a tentative D call TRBD1 (5 bases). The clonotype was recovered from a man aged 25-40 years in good health. The sequencing input was naive CD4+ T cells from blood. Here the CDR3 reads CASSSLTVTKNIQYF. CDR3 nucleotide sequence: TGTGCCAGCAGCTCCCTGACAGTAACCAAAAACATTCAGTACTTC. The complete variable domain, with remaining parts taken from reference TRBV7-9 and TRBJ2-4, reads DTGVSQNPRHKITKRGQNVTFRCDPISEHNRLYWYRQTLGQGPEFLTYFQNEAQLEKSRLLSDRFSAERPKGSFSTLEIQRTEQGDSAMYLCASSSLTVTKNIQYFGAGTRLSVL.